This T cell receptor (beta chain) derives from a study of T-cell memory formation after mild COVID-19. In the case of this clonotype: The antigen remains undetermined.

Findings and caveats of the study: Within pre-infection memory, some responding clones were found, suggesting cross-reactive memory joined. Those CD4+ clones that contracted were mainly in CM and EM (CD8+ ones in EMRA).

TCRdb called the 5' RACE reads again in MiXCR, with one record for every CDR3 protein. The sample holds over 60,000 distinct CDR3 sequences, 16% seen once. This receptor was identified in an adult woman who had mild COVID-19 (a few samples of this study predate the infection). Cell type and time point are not known. The sequenced sample consisted of PBMCs or a T cell subset sorted from them (not recorded which).

The CDR3 DNA reads as TGTGCCAGCAGTCTGACCGCGACAGGGACCACTGAAGCTTTCTTT. Protein product: CASSLTATGTTEAFF. V and J are TRBV12-3 or TRBV12-4 and TRBJ1-1; 7 bases are shared with TRBD1. The CDR3 totals 15 residues. With V trimmed by 5 bases and J by 4 bases, 10 bases remained unmatched.